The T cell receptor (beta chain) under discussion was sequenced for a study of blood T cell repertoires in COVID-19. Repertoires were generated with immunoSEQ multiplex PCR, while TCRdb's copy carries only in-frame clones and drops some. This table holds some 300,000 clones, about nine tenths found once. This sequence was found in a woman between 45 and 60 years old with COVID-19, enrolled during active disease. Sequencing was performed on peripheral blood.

The CDR3 loop reads CSVVWQNTEAFF. The CDR3 DNA sequence: TGCAGCGTTGTCTGGCAGAACACTGAAGCTTTCTTT. The V call is TRBV29-1, the J call TRBJ1-1; the D is unclear. V was pared by 4 bases and J by 1 base, with 7 bases between. From germline, CDR1 is SQVTM and CDR2 ANQGSEA. The CDR3 has 12 residues.